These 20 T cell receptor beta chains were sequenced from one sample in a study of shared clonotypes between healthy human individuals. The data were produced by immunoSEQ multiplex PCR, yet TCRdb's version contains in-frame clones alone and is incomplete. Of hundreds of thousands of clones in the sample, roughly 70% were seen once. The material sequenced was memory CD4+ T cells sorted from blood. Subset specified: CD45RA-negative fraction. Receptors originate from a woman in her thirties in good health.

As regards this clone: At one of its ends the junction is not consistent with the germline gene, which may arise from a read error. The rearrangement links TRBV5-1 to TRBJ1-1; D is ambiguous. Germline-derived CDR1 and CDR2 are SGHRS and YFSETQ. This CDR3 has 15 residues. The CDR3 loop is CASSLVEGGNAEAFF. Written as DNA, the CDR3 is TGCGCCAGCAGCTTGGTTGAGGGTGGGAACGCTGAAGCTTTCTTT.

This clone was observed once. The CDR3 DNA reads as TGCGCCAGCAGCTTGGAGTCAGGGTCGTCTGAAGCTTTCTTT. Its translation: CASSLESGSSEAFF. The rearrangement joins TRBV5-1 to TRBJ1-1; possibly TRBD1 for D (5 bases). V was shortened by 0 bases and J by 6 bases, with 12 bases between the two germline ends. In germline, CDR1 is SGHRS, CDR2 YFSETQ. There are 14 residues in the CDR3.

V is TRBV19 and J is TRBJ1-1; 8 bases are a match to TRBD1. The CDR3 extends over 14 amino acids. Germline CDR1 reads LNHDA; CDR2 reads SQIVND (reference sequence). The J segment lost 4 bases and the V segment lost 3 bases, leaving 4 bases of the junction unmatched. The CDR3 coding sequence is TGTGCCAGTAGTATCAGGGGGCAGAGCACTGAAGCTTTCTTT. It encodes CASSIRGQSTEAFF.

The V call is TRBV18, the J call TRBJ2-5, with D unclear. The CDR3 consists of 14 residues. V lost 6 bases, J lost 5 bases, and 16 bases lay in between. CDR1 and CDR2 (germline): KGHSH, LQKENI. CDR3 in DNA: TGTGCCAGCTCCCGTAGCCCCGCGCAGGAGACCCAGTACTTC. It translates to CASSRSPAQETQYF.

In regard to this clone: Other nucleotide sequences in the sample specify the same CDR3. Here the CDR3 reads CAWSAGGSNQPQHF. CDR3 nucleotides: TGTGCCTGGAGTGCCGGGGGCAGCAATCAGCCCCAGCATTTT. This chain uses TRBV30 with TRBJ1-5; maybe TRBD1 (6 bases). CDR1 GTSNPN and CDR2 SVGIG come from the germline V gene (reference sequence). CDR3 length: 14 amino acids. With 1 base removed from V and 1 base from J, the gap between germline ends came to 8 bases.

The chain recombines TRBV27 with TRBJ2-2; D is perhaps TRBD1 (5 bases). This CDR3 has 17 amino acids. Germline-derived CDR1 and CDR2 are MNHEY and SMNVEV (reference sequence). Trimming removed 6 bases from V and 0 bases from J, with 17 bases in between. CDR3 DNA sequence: TGTGCCAGCAGCCCTTTATTCGACAGAGCGAACACCGGGGAGCTGTTTTTT. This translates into CASSPLFDRANTGELFF.

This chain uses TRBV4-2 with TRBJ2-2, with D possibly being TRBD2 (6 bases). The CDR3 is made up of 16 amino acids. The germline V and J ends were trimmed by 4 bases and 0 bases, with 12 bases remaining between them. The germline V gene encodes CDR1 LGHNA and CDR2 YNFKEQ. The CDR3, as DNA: TGTGCCAGCAGCCCCAAGCGGGTATCGAACACCGGGGAGCTGTTTTTT. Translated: CASSPKRVSNTGELFF.

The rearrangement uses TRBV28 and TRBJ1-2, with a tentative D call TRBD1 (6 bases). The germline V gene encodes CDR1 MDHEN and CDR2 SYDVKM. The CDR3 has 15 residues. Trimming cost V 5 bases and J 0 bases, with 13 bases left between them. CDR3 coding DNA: TGTGCCAGCAGTCCGAGACCAGGGGCTAACTATGGCTACACCTTC. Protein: CASSPRPGANYGYTF.

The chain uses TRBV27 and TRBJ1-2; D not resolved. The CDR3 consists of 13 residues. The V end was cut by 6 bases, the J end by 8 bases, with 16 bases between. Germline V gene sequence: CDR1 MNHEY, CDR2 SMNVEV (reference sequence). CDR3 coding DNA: TGTGCCAGCAGCATGTCCGAGAGGCGAGGCTACACCTTC. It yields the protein CASSMSERRGYTF.

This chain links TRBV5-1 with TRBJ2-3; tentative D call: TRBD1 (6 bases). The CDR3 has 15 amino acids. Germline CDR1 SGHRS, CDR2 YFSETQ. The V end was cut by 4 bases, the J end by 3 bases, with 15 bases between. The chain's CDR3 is CASSLGQPPTDTQYF. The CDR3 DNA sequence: TGCGCCAGCAGCCTCGGACAGCCGCCAACAGATACGCAGTATTTT.

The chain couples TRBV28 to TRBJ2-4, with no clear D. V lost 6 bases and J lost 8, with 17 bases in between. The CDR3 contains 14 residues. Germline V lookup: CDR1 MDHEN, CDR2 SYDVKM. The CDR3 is CASSTPLNLYIQYF. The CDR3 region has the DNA TGTGCCAGCAGCACCCCGCTAAATTTGTACATTCAGTACTTC.

CDR3 amino acids: CASSSAGQFLNTEAFF. The CDR3 DNA reads as TGTGCCAGCAGCTCAGCGGGACAGTTTTTGAACACTGAAGCTTTCTTT. The chain recombines TRBV5-6 with TRBJ1-1; TRBD1 agrees at 7 bases. The length of the CDR3 is 16 residues. Per germline, CDR1 SGHDT and CDR2 YYEEEE. V was pared by 3 bases and J by 0 bases, with 8 bases of the junction left unmatched.

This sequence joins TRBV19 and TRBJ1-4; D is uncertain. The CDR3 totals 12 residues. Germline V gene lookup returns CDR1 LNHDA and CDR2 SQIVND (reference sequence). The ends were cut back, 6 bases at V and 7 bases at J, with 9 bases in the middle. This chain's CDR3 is CASSLKSEKLFF. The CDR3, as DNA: TGTGCCAGTAGCCTCAAAAGTGAAAAACTGTTTTTT.

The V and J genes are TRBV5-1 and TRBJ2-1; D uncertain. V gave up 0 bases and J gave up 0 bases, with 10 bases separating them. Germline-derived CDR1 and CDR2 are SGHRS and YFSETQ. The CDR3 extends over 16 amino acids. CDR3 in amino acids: CASSLVGSSSYNEQFF. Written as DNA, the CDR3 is TGCGCCAGCAGCTTGGTGGGCTCCAGCTCCTACAATGAGCAGTTCTTC.

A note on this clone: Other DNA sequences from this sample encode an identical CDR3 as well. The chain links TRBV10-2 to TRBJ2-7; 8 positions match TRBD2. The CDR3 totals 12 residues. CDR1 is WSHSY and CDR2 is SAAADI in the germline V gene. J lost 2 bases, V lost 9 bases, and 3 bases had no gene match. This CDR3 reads CASSGTTYEQYF. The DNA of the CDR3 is TGCGCCAGTAGCGGGACCACCTACGAGCAGTACTTC.

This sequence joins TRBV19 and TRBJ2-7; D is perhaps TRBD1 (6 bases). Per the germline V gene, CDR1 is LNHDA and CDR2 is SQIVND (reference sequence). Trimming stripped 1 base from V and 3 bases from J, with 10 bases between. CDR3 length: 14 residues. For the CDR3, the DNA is TGTGCCAGTAGTATAGCCGGACAGAACTACGAGCAGTACTTC. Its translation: CASSIAGQNYEQYF. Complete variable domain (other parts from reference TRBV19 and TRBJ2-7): DGGITQSPKYLFRKEGQNVTLSCEQNLNHDAMYWYRQDPGQGLRLIYYSQIVNDFQKGDIAEGYSVSREKKESFPLTVTSAQKNPTAFYLCASSIAGQNYEQYFGPGTRLTVT.

CDR3: CASSRQGSQPQHF. The CDR3 DNA follows: TGTGCCAGCAGCCGACAGGGGTCTCAGCCCCAGCATTTT. This rearrangement joins TRBV7-2 to TRBJ1-5, with 8 positions matching TRBD1. The J segment lost 6 bases and the V segment lost 5 bases, leaving 3 bases of the junction unmatched. CDR1 is SGHTA, CDR2 FQGNSA, per germline. There are 13 residues in the CDR3. Full variable domain (rest looked up from reference TRBV7-2 and TRBJ1-5): GAGVSQSPSNKVTEKGKDVELRCDPISGHTALYWYRQSLGQGLEFLIYFQGNSAPDKSGLPSDRFSAERTGGSVSTLTIQRTQQEDSAVYLCASSRQGSQPQHFGDGTRLSIL.

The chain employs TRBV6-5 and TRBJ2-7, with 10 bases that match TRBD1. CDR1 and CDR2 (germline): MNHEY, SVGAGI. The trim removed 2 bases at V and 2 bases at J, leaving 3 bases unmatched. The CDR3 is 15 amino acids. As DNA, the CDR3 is TGTGCCAGCAGTTACCTGGACAGGGGGGCCTACGAGCAGTACTTC. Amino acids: CASSYLDRGAYEQYF.

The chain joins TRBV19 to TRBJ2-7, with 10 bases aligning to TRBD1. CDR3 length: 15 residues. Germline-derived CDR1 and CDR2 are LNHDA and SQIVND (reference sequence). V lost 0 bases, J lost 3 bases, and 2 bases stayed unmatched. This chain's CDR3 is CASSIETGGGYEQYF. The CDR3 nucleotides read TGTGCCAGTAGTATAGAGACAGGGGGCGGCTACGAGCAGTACTTC.

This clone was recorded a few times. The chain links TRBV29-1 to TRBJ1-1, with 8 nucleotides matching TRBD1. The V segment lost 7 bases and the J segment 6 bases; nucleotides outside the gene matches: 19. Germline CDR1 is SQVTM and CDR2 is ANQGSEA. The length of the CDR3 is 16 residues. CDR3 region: CSGGGTGGGFIPEAFF. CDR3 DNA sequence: TGCAGCGGCGGAGGGACAGGAGGCGGATTCATCCCTGAAGCTTTCTTT.